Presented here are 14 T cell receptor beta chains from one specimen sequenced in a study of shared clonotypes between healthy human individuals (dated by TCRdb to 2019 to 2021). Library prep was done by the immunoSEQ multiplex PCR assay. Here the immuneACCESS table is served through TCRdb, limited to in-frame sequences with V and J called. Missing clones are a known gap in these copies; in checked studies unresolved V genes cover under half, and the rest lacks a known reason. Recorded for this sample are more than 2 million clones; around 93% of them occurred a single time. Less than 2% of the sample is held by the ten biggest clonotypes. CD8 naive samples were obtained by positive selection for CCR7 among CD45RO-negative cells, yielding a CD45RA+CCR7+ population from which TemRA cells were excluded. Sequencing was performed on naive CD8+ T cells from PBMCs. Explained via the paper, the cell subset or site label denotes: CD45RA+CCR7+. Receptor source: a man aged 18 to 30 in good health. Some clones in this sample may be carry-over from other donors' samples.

This chain's CDR3 is CASSFIQGRNYEQYF. DNA for the CDR3: TGTGCCAGCAGTTTTATACAGGGTAGGAACTACGAGCAGTACTTC. The chain couples TRBV27 to TRBJ2-7; possibly TRBD1 for D (6 bases). The CDR3 spans 15 residues. Between the trimmed V and J ends, which lost 3 bases and 3 bases, there was a span of 15 bases. Germline-derived CDR1 and CDR2 are MNHEY and SMNVEV (reference sequence).

In nucleotides, the CDR3 is TGTGCCAGCAGCTTGGAACGACGTAATGAGCAGTTCTTC. Its protein is CASSLERRNEQFF. The gene calls are TRBV5-5 and TRBJ2-1, with D unresolved. The CDR3 totals 13 residues. V lost 0 bases and J lost 7, with 8 bases in between. Germline lookup yields CDR1 SGHKS and CDR2 YYEKEE (reference sequence). Combining the CDR3 with reference TRBV5-5 and TRBJ2-1 gives the whole variable domain DAGVTQSPTHLIKTRGQQVTLRCSPISGHKSVSWYQQVLGQGPQFIFQYYEKEERGRGNFPDRFSARQFPNYSSELNVNALLLGDSALYLCASSLERRNEQFFGPGTRLTVL.

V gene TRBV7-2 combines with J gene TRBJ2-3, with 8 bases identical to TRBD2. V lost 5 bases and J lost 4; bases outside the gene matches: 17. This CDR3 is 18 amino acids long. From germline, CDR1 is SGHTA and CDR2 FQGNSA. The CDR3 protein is CASSPLRSGRVGSDTQYF. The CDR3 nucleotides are TGTGCCAGCAGCCCCCTGCGCTCCGGGAGGGTGGGATCAGATACGCAGTATTTT.

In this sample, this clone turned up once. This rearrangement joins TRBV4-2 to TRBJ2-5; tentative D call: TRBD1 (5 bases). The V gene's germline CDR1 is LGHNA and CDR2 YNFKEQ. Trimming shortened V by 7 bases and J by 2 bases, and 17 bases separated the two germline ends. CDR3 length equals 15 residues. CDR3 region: CASTPKGARQETQYF. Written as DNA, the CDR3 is TGTGCCAGCACCCCAAAAGGGGCTAGACAAGAGACCCAGTACTTC.

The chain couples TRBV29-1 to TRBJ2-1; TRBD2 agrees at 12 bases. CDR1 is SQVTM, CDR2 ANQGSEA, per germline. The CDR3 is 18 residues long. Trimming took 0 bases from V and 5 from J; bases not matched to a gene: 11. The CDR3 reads CSVEDPLAGGPFNNEQFF. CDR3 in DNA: TGCAGCGTTGAAGATCCCCTAGCGGGAGGGCCATTTAACAATGAGCAGTTCTTC.

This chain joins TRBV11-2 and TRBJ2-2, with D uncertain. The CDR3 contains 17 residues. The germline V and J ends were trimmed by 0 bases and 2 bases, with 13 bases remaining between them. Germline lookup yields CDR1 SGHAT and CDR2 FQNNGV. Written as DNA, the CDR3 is TGTGCCAGCAGCTTAGATCCACAGACTCATAACACCGGGGAGCTGTTTTTT. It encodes CASSLDPQTHNTGELFF.

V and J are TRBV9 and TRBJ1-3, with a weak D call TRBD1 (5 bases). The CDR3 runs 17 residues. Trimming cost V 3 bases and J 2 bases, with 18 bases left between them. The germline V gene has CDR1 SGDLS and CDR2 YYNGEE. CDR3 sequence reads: CASSDRGRSSPGNTIYF. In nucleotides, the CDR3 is TGTGCCAGCAGCGACCGGGGCAGGTCTTCCCCTGGAAACACCATATATTTT.

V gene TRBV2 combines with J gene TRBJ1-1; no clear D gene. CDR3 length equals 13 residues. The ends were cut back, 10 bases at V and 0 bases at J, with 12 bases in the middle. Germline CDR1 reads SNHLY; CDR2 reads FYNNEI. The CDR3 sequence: CATSGGMNTEAFF. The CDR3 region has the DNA TGTGCCACCTCCGGCGGCATGAACACTGAAGCTTTCTTT.

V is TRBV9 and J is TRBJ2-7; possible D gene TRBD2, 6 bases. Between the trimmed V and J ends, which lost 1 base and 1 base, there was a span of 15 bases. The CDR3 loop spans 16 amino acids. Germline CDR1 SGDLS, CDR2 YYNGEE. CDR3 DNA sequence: TGTGCCAGCAGCGTACGGGGCGGGGTATTTTCCTACGAGCAGTACTTC. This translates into CASSVRGGVFSYEQYF.

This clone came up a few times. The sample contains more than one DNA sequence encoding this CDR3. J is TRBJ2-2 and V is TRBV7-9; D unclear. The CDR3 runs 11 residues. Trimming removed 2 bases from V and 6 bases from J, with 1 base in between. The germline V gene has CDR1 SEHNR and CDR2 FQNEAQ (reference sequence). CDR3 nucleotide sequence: TGTGCCAGCAGCTTACCCGGGGAGCTGTTTTTT. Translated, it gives CASSLPGELFF.

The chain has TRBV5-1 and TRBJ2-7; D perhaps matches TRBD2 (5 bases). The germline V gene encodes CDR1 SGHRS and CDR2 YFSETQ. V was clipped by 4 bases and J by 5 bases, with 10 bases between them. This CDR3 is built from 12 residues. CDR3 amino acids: CASSEGWDEQYF. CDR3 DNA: TGCGCCAGCAGCGAGGGATGGGACGAGCAGTACTTC.

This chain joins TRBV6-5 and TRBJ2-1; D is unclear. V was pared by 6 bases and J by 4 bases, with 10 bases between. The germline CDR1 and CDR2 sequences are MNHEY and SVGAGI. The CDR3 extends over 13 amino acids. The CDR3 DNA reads TGTGCCAGCAGCGAGACCATTTACAATGAGCAGTTCTTC. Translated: CASSETIYNEQFF.

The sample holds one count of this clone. In nucleotides, the CDR3 is TGTGCCAGCAGCTTAGCGGTAGCGGGATGGACAGATACGCAGTATTTT. This translates into CASSLAVAGWTDTQYF. This chain joins TRBV7-6 and TRBJ2-3, with 8 nucleotides matching TRBD2. The CDR3 sequence is 16 residues long. The J segment lost 3 bases and the V segment lost 0 bases, leaving 5 bases of the junction unmatched. Germline CDR1 and CDR2: SGHVS and FNYEAQ.

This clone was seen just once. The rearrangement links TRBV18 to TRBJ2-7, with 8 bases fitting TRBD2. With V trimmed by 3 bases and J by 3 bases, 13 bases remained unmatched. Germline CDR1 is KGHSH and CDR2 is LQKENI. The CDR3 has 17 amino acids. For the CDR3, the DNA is TGTGCCAGCTCACCCTCCGGGGGTAGCGGGAAGTTCTACGAGCAGTACTTC. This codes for CASSPSGGSGKFYEQYF.